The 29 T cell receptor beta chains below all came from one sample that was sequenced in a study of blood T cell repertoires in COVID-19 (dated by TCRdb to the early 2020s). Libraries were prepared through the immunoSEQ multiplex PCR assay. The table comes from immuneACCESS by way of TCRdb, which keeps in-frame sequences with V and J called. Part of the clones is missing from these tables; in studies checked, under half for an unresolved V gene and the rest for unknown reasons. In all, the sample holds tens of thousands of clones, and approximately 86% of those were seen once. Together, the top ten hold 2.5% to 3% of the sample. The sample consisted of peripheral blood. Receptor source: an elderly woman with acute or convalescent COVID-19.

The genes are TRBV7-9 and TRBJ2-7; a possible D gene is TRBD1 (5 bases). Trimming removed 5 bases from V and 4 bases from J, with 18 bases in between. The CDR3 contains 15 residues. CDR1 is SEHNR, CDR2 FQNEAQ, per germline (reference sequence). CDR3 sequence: CASSPPDHRYYEQYF. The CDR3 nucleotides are TGTGCCAGCAGCCCCCCGGATCACAGGTATTACGAGCAGTACTTC.

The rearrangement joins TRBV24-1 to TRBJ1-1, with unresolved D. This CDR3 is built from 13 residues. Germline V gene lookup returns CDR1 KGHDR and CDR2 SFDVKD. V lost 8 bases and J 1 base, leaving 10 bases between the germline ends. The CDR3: CATIRTENTEAFF. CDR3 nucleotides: TGTGCCACCATTCGAACAGAGAACACTGAAGCTTTCTTT.

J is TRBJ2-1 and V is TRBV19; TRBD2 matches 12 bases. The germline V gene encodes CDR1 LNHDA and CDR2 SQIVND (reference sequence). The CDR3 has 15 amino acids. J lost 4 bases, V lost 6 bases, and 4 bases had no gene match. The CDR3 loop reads CASRSSGGVYNEQFF. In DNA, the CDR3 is TGTGCCAGTAGGTCTAGCGGGGGGGTGTACAATGAGCAGTTCTTC.

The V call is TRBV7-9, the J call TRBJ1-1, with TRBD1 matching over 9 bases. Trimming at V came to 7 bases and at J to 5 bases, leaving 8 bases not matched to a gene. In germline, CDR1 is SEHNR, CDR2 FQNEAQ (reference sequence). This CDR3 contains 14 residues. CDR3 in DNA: TGTGCCAGCACCGAACAGGGGGCAGGGACTGAAGCTTTCTTT. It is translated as CASTEQGAGTEAFF. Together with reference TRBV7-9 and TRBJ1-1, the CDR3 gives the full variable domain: DTGVSQNPRHKITKRGQNVTFRCDPISEHNRLYWYRQTLGQGPEFLTYFQNEAQLEKSRLLSDRFSAERPKGSFSTLEIQRTEQGDSAMYLCASTEQGAGTEAFFGQGTRLTVV.

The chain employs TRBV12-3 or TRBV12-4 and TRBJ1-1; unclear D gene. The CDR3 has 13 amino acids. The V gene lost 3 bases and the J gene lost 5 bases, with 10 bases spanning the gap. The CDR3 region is CASSFAGGTEAFF. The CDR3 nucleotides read TGTGCCAGCAGTTTTGCCGGAGGAACTGAAGCTTTCTTT.

DNA of the CDR3: TGTGCCAGCTCACCACAGGTAAAACAGGACTACGAGCAGTACTTC. Residues: CASSPQVKQDYEQYF. This chain links TRBV18 with TRBJ2-7, with a tentative D call TRBD1 (5 bases). The length of the CDR3 is 15 residues. Trimming stripped 1 base from V and 3 bases from J, with 13 bases between. Germline V CDR1 and CDR2: KGHSH, LQKENI.

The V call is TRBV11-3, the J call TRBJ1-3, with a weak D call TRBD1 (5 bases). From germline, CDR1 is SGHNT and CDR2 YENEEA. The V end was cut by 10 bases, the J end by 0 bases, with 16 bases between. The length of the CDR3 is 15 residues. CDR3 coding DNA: TGTGCCACCACGTTGACAGCTTACTCTGGAAACACCATATATTTT. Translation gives CATTLTAYSGNTIYF.

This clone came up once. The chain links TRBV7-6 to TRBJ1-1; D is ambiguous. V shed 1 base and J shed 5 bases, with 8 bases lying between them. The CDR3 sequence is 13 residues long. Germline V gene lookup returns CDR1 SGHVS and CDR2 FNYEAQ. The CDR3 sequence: CASSLGTRTEAFF. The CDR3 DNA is TGTGCCAGCAGCTTAGGTACGCGAACTGAAGCTTTCTTT.

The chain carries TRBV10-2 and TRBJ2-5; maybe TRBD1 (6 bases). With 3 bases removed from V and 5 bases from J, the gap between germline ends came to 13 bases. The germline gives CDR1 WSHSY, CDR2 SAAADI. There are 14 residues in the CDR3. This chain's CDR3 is CASSETRGWETQYF. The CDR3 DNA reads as TGCGCCAGCAGTGAAACAAGGGGGTGGGAGACCCAGTACTTC.

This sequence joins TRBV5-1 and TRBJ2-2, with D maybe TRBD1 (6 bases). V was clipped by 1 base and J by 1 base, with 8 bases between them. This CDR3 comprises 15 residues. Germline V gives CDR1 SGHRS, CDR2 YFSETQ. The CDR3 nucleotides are TGCGCCAGCAGCTTGCCACAGGGGAACACCGGGGAGCTGTTTTTT. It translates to CASSLPQGNTGELFF.

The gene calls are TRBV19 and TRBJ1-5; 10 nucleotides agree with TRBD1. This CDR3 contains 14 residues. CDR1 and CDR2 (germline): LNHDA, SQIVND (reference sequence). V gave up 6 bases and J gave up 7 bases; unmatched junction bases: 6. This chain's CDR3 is CASSRDRGRQPQHF. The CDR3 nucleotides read TGTGCCAGTAGCCGGGACAGGGGTCGACAGCCCCAGCATTTT. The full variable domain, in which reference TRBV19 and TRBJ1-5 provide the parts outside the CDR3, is DGGITQSPKYLFRKEGQNVTLSCEQNLNHDAMYWYRQDPGQGLRLIYYSQIVNDFQKGDIAEGYSVSREKKESFPLTVTSAQKNPTAFYLCASSRDRGRQPQHFGDGTRLSIL.

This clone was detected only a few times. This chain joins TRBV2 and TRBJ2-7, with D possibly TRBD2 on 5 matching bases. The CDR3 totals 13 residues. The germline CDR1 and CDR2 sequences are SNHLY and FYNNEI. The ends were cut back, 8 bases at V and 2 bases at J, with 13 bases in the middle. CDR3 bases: TGTGCCAGCGGAGGAGTATCTACCTACGAGCAGTACTTC. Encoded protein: CASGGVSTYEQYF.

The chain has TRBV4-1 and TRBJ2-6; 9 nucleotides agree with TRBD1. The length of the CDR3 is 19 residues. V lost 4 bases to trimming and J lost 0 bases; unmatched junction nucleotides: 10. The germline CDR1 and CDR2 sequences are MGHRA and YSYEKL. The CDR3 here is CASSPRAGQGVSGANVLTF. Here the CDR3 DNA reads TGCGCCAGCAGCCCTAGGGCGGGACAGGGAGTCTCTGGGGCCAACGTCCTGACTTTC.

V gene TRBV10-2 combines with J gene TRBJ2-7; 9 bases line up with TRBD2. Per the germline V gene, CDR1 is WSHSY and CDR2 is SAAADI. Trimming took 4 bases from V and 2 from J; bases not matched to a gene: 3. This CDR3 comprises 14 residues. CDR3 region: CASSGSGGAYEQYF. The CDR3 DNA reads TGCGCCAGCAGTGGTAGCGGGGGAGCCTACGAGCAGTACTTC.

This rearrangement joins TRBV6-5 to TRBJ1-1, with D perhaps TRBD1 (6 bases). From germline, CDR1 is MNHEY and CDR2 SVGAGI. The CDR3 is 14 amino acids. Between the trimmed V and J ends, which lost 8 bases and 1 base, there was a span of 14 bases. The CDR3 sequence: CASAKTGTNTEAFF. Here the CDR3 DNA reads TGTGCCAGCGCGAAGACAGGTACGAACACTGAAGCTTTCTTT.

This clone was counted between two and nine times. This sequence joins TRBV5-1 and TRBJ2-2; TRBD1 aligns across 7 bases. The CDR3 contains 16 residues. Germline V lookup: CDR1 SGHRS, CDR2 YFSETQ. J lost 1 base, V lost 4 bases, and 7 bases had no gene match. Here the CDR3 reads CASSPSTGRNTGELFF. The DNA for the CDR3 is TGCGCCAGCAGCCCCTCGACAGGGAGGAACACCGGGGAGCTGTTTTTT.

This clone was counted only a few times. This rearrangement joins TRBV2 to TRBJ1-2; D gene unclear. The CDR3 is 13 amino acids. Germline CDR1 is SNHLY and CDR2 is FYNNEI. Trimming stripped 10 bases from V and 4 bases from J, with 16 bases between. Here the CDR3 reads CATLVARSYGYTF. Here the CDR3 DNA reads TGTGCCACCCTGGTGGCACGGAGCTATGGCTACACCTTC.

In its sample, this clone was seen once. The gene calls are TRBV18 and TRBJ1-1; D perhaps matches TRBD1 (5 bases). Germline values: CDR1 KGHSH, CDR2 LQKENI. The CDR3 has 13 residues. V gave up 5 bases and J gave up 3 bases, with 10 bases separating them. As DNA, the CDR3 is TGTGCCAGCTCATATGCGGGGGACACTGAAGCTTTCTTT. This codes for CASSYAGDTEAFF.

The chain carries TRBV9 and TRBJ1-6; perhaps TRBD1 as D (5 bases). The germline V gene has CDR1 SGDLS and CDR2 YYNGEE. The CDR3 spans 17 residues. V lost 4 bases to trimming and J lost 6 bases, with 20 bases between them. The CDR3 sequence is CASSLGEGGKSNSPLHF. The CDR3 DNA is TGTGCCAGCAGCCTAGGGGAGGGAGGAAAAAGTAATTCACCCCTCCACTTT.

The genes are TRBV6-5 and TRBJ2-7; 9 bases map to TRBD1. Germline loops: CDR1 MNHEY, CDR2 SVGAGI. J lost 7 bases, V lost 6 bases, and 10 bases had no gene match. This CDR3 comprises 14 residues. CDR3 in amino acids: CASSRDRAFGEQYF. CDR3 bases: TGTGCCAGCAGCCGGGACAGGGCCTTCGGAGAGCAGTACTTC.

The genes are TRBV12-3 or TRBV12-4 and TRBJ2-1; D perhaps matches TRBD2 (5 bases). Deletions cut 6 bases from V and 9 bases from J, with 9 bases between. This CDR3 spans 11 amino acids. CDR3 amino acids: CASRIEGEQFF. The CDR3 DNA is TGTGCCAGCAGAATTGAGGGTGAGCAGTTCTTC.

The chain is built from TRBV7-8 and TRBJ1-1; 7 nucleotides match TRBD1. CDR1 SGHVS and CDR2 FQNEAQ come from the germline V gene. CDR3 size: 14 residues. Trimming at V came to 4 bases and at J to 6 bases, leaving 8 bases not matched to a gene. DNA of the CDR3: TGTGCCAGCAGCTCTGGACAGGTTAAGGCTGAAGCTTTCTTT. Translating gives CASSSGQVKAEAFF.

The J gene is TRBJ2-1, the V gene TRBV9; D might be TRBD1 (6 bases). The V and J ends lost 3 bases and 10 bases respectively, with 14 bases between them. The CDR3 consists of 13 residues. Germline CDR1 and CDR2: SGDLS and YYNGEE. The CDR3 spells CASSAQWGQEQFF. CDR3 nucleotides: TGTGCCAGCAGCGCCCAATGGGGGCAGGAGCAGTTCTTC.

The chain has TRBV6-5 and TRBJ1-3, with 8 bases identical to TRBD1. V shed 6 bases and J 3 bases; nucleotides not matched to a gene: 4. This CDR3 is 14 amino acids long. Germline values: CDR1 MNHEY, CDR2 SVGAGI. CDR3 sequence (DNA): TGTGCCAGCAGAGCGGGACAGGTTGGAAACACCATATATTTT. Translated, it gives CASRAGQVGNTIYF.

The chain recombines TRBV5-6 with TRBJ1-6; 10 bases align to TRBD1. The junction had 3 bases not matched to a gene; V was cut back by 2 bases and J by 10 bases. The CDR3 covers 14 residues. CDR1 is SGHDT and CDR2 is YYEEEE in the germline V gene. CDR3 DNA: TGTGCCAGCAGCTTAGGACAGGGGGGCTCACCCCTCCACTTT. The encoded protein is CASSLGQGGSPLHF.

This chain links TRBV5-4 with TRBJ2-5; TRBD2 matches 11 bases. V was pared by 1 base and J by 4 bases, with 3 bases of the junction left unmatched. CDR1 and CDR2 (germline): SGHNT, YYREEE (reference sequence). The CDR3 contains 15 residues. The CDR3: CASSLSGTSGETQYF. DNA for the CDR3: TGTGCCAGCAGCTTGTCCGGGACTAGCGGAGAGACCCAGTACTTC.

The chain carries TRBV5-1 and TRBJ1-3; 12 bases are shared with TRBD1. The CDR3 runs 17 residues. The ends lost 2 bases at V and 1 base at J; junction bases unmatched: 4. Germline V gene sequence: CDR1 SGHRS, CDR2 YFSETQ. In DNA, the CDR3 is TGCGCCAGCAGCTTCGGGACAGGGGGCTTTTCTGGAAACACCATATATTTT. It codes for CASSFGTGGFSGNTIYF.

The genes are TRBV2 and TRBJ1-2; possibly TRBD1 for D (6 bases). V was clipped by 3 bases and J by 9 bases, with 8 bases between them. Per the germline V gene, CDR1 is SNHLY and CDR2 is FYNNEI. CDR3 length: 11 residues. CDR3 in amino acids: CASSDRGRYTF. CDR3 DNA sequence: TGTGCCAGCAGTGACAGGGGACGCTACACCTTC.

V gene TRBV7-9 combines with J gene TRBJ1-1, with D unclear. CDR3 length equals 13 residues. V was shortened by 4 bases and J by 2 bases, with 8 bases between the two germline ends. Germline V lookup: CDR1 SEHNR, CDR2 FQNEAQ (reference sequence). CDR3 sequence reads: CASSSPGNTEAFF. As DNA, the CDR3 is TGTGCCAGCAGCTCACCAGGTAACACTGAAGCTTTCTTT.